One sample yielded the 15 T cell receptor beta chains listed below, sequenced in a study of PD-1 blockade in classical Hodgkin lymphoma. TCRdb's table, derived via immunoSEQ multiplex PCR, lists solely in-frame clones and lacks some. The sample includes just under 20,000 clones, approximately 90% seen only once; the top ten take about 5%. This sample's time point: cycle 4 day 1 (C4D1), after around six weeks of nivolumab. Relapse after autologous stem cell transplantation occurred in every patient, and brentuximab vedotin exposure varied. From thawed PBMCs, magnetic negative selection was used to isolate the CD8+ T cells. The material sequenced was CD8+ T cells from blood, taken before the fourth cycle of nivolumab. The receptors come from a human donor with classical Hodgkin lymphoma.

The rearrangement uses TRBV9 and TRBJ2-1; D is possibly TRBD2 (6 bases). The CDR3 is made up of 15 amino acids. V lost 6 bases, J lost 5 bases, and 18 bases lay in between. The germline V gene has CDR1 SGDLS and CDR2 YYNGEE. The CDR3 nucleotides are TGTGCCAGCACCGGATCCCCTAGCGCCAACAATGAGCAGTTCTTC. This encodes CASTGSPSANNEQFF.

This clone was seen a single time. The chain has TRBV19 and TRBJ2-5; 7 bases are shared with TRBD1. Germline V gene data show CDR1 as LNHDA and CDR2 as SQIVND (reference sequence). Germline trimming cut 6 bases from V and 1 base from J; bases unmatched to any gene: 8. CDR3 length: 15 residues. DNA for the CDR3: TGTGCCAGTAGATTTTGGGACAGAATCCAAGAGACCCAGTACTTC. Protein product: CASRFWDRIQETQYF.

The chain couples TRBV28 to TRBJ2-5, with TRBD2 matching 12 bases. The germline CDR1 and CDR2 sequences are MDHEN and SYDVKM. This CDR3 has 17 residues. With 7 bases clipped from V and 4 bases from J, the junction kept 13 bases outside the gene matches. CDR3 bases: TGTGCCAGCAATAGCCCACTAGCGGGAGGACCTAGAGAGACCCAGTACTTC. This sequence encodes CASNSPLAGGPRETQYF.

This clone was detected a few times. CDR3 coding DNA: TGTGCCAGCCGCTCGGGCATTTACGAGCAGTACTTC. Translated: CASRSGIYEQYF. This chain links TRBV2 with TRBJ2-7, with D unresolved. Germline values: CDR1 SNHLY, CDR2 FYNNEI. There are 12 residues in the CDR3. The V gene lost 8 bases and the J gene lost 4 bases, with 12 bases spanning the gap.

The sample holds one count of this clone. The CDR3 sequence: CASSLMVTLLNTEAFF. CDR3 coding DNA: TGTGCCAGCAGTTTAATGGTGACACTACTGAACACTGAAGCTTTCTTT. The chain links TRBV28 to TRBJ1-1; no clear D. CDR3 size: 16 residues. Germline CDR1 and CDR2: MDHEN and SYDVKM. V was trimmed by 2 bases and J by 0 bases, leaving 13 bases between them.

This chain connects TRBV7-9 to TRBJ1-2, with D possibly TRBD1 on 6 matching bases. The CDR3 runs 14 residues. Germline values: CDR1 SEHNR, CDR2 FQNEAQ (reference sequence). Trimming removed 4 bases at V and 4 bases at J, with 13 bases between. The CDR3 loop reads CASSSEGVIYGYTF. As DNA, the CDR3 is TGTGCCAGCAGCTCCGAGGGGGTGATCTATGGCTACACCTTC.

The genes are TRBV5-6 and TRBJ2-5; TRBD1 matches at 7 bases. The CDR3 sequence is 16 residues long. Germline V gene sequence: CDR1 SGHDT, CDR2 YYEEEE. Trimming took 1 base from V and 2 from J; bases not matched to a gene: 8. The CDR3 protein is CASSLSRDRYQETQYF. CDR3 nucleotides: TGTGCCAGCAGCTTGTCCCGGGACAGATATCAAGAGACCCAGTACTTC.

The DNA of the CDR3 is TGTGCCAGCAGCCAAGTTGGTGGTCAAGAGACCCAGTACTTC. Translating it yields CASSQVGGQETQYF. The gene calls are TRBV4-2 and TRBJ2-5; unclear D gene. CDR1 is LGHNA and CDR2 is YNFKEQ in the germline V gene. CDR3 length: 14 residues. With 1 base removed from V and 2 bases from J, the gap between germline ends came to 8 bases.

This chain links TRBV9 with TRBJ1-4; D uncertain. Germline CDR1 reads SGDLS; CDR2 reads YYNGEE. The CDR3 is 15 residues long. V lost 4 bases and J 6 bases, leaving 16 bases between the germline ends. The CDR3 nucleotides read TGTGCCAGCAGCACCCGTTGGGCCGCCGATGAAAAACTGTTTTTT. Translated, it gives CASSTRWAADEKLFF.

The chain links TRBV6-1 to TRBJ2-7; the match to TRBD1 covers 12 bases. The CDR3 is made up of 16 amino acids. V lost 2 bases and J lost 3; bases outside the gene matches: 5. CDR1 MNHNS and CDR2 SASEGT come from the germline V gene. CDR3 nucleotides: TGTGCCAGCAGTGAATTGGGGACAGGGGGCATCTACGAGCAGTACTTC. Translation: CASSELGTGGIYEQYF.

J is TRBJ2-3 and V is TRBV25-1, with D tentatively TRBD2 (5 bases). Germline CDR1 reads MGHDK; CDR2 reads SYGVNS. This CDR3 is 16 amino acids long. The V end lost 3 bases, the J end lost 2 bases, and 15 bases lay between the germline ends. The CDR3 region has the DNA TGTGCCAGCAGTGAGCCGGCCGGGGTTTTCACAGATACGCAGTATTTT. Translating gives CASSEPAGVFTDTQYF.

V and J are TRBV2 and TRBJ2-5; D is ambiguous. The CDR3 contains 15 residues. V lost 4 bases and J lost 5, with 17 bases in between. Per germline, CDR1 SNHLY and CDR2 FYNNEI. The DNA of the CDR3 is TGTGCCAGCAGTGTCGATCAGGATTTGAAGGAGACCCAGTACTTC. Translating it yields CASSVDQDLKETQYF.

The V call is TRBV9, the J call TRBJ2-1; 10 nucleotides line up with TRBD2. CDR1 and CDR2 (germline): SGDLS, YYNGEE. The junction had 5 bases not matched to a gene; V was cut back by 4 bases and J by 4 bases. The CDR3 runs to 15 residues. The CDR3 DNA follows: TGTGCCAGCAGCTTAGCGGGAGGACAATACAATGAGCAGTTCTTC. This codes for CASSLAGGQYNEQFF.

This clone was detected a few times. The CDR3 nucleotides read TGTGCCAGTAGTCCACCCACGACGGGAAACTATGGCTACACCTTC. Amino acid sequence: CASSPPTTGNYGYTF. This sequence joins TRBV19 and TRBJ1-2; D gene ambiguous. This CDR3 contains 15 residues. V dropped 5 bases and J dropped 2 bases, with 15 bases sitting between them. Germline V CDR1 and CDR2: LNHDA, SQIVND (reference sequence).

The chain is built from TRBV5-4 and TRBJ2-7; D unclear. Trimming shortened V by 4 bases and J by 0 bases, and 11 bases separated the two germline ends. The germline gives CDR1 SGHNT, CDR2 YYREEE (reference sequence). This CDR3 has 14 residues. CDR3 in DNA: TGTGCCAGCAGCCCGGCGGTGGGCTCCTACGAGCAGTACTTC. It is translated as CASSPAVGSYEQYF.